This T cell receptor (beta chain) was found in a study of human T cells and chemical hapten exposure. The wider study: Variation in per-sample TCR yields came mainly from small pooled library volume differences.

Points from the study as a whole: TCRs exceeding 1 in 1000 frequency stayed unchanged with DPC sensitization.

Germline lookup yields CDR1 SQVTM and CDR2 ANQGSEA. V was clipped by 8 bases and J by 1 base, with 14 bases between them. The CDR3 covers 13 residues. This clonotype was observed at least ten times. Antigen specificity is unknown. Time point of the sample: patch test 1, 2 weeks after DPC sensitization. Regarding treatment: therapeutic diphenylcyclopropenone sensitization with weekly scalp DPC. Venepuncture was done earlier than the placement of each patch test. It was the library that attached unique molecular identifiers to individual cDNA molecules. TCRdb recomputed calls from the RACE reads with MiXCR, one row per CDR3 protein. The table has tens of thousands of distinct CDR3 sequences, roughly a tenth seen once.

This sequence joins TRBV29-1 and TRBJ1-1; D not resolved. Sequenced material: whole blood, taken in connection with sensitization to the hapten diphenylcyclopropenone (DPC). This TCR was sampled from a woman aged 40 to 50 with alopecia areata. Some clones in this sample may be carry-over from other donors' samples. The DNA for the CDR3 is TGCAGCTTAGTTAGGCCTCCGAACACTGAAGCTTTCTTT. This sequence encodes CSLVRPPNTEAFF.